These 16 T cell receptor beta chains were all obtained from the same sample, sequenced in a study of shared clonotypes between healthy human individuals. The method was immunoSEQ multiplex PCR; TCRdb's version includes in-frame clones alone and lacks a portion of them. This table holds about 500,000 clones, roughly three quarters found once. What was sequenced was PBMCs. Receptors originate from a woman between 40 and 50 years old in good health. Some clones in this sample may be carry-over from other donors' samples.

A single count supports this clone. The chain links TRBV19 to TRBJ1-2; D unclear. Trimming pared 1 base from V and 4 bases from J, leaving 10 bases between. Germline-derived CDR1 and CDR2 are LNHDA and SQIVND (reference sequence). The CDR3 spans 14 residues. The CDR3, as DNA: TGTGCCAGTAGTATAGGTCTCCGGGTCTATGGCTACACCTTC. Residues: CASSIGLRVYGYTF. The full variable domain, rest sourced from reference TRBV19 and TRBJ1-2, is DGGITQSPKYLFRKEGQNVTLSCEQNLNHDAMYWYRQDPGQGLRLIYYSQIVNDFQKGDIAEGYSVSREKKESFPLTVTSAQKNPTAFYLCASSIGLRVYGYTFGSGTRLTVV.

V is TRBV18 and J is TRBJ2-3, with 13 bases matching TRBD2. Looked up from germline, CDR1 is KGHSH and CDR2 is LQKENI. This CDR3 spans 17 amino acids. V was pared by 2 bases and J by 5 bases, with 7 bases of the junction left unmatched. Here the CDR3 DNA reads TGTGCCAGCTCACCAAGGACTAGCGGGAGCCTGAGAGATACGCAGTATTTT. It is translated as CASSPRTSGSLRDTQYF.

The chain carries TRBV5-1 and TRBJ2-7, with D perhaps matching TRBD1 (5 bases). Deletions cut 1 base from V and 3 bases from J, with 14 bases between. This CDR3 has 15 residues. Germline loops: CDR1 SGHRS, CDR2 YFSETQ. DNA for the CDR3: TGCGCCAGCAGCTTGAGTGGGGCCGGTAGCTACGAGCAGTACTTC. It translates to CASSLSGAGSYEQYF. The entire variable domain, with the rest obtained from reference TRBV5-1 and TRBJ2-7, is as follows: KAGVTQTPRYLIKTRGQQVTLSCSPISGHRSVSWYQQTPGQGLQFLFEYFSETQRNKGNFPGRFSGRQFSNSRSEMNVSTLELGDSALYLCASSLSGAGSYEQYFGPGTRLTVT.

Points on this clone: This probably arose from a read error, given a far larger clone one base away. CDR3 loop: CASSQDQARGVLTF. The DNA of the CDR3 is TGCGCCAGCAGCCAAGATCAGGCACGTGGCGTCCTGACTTTC. This rearrangement joins TRBV4-3 to TRBJ2-6; D is unclear. Germline V gene sequence: CDR1 LGHNA, CDR2 YSLEER. This CDR3 spans 14 amino acids. V was clipped by 0 bases and J by 12 bases, with 12 bases between them.

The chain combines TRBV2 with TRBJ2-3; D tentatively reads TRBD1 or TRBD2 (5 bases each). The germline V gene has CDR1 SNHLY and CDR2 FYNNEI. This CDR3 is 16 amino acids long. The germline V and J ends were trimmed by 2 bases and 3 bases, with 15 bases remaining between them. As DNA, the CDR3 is TGTGCCAGCAGTGAACGGGGCAGCATGAGAACAGATACGCAGTATTTT. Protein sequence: CASSERGSMRTDTQYF.

Here the CDR3 DNA reads TGTGCCAGCGCACTACAGGGAGTTGATTCACCCCTCCACTTT. Its protein is CASALQGVDSPLHF. The gene calls are TRBV6-5 and TRBJ1-6; D perhaps matches TRBD1 (6 bases). V lost 8 bases and J 8 bases, leaving 16 bases between the germline ends. Germline V gives CDR1 MNHEY, CDR2 SVGAGI. The CDR3 extends over 14 amino acids.

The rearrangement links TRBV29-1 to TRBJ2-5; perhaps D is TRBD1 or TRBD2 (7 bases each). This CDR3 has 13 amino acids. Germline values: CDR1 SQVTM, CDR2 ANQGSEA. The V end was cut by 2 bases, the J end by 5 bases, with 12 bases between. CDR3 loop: CSVENRGGETQYF. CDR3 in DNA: TGCAGCGTTGAAAACAGGGGAGGGGAGACCCAGTACTTC.

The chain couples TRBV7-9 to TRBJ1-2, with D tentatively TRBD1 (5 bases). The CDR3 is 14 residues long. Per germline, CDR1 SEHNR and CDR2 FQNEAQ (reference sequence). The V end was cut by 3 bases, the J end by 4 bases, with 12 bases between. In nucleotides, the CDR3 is TGTGCCAGCAGCTTTGGAGGGACCAGCTATGGCTACACCTTC. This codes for CASSFGGTSYGYTF.

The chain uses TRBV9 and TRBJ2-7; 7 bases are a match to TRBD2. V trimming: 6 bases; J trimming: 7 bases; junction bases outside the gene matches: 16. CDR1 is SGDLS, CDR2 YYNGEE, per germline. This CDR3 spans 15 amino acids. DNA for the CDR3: TGTGCCAGCACCCCATCGCTAGCGGAGGGCGGAGAGCAGTACTTC. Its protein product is CASTPSLAEGGEQYF.

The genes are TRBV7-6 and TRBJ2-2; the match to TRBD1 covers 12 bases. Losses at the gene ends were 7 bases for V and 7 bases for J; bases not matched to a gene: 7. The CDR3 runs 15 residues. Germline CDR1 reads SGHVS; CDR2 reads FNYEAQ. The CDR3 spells CASTWGQGAGGELFF. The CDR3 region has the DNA TGTGCCAGCACTTGGGGACAGGGGGCCGGCGGGGAGCTGTTTTTT.

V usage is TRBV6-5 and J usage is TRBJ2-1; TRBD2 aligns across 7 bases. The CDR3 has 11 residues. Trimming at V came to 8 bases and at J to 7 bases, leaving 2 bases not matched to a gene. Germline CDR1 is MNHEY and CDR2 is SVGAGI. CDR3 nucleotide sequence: TGTGCCAGCGGGAGGGCAAATGAGCAGTTCTTC. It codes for CASGRANEQFF.

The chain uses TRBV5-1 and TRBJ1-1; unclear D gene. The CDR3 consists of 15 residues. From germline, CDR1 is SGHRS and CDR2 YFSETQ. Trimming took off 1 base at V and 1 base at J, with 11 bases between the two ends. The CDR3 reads CASSLTDTENTEAFF. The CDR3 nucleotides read TGCGCCAGCAGCTTGACGGATACTGAGAACACTGAAGCTTTCTTT.

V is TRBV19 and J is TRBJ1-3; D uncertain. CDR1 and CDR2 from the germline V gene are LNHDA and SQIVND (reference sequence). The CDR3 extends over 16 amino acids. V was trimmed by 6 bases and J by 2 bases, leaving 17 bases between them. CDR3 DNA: TGTGCCAGTAGCCCCCCAGCGTTTTTCCCTGGAAACACCATATATTTT. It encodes CASSPPAFFPGNTIYF.

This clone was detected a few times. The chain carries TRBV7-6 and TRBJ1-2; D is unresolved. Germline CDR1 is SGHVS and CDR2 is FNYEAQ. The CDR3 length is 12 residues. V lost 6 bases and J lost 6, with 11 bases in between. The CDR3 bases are TGTGCCAGCAGTCCTACAAGGGATGGCTACACCTTC. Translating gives CASSPTRDGYTF.

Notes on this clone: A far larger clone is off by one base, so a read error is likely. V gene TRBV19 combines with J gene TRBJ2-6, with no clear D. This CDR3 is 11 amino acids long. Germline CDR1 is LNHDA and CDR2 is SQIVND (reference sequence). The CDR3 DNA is TGTACCAGTAGTACGGGCCTCGTCCTGACTTTC. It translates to CTSSTGLVLTF.

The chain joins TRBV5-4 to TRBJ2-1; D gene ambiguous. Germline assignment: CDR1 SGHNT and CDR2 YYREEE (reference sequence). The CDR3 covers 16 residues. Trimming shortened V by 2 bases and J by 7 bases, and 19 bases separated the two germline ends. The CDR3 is CASSFGGPTPRNEQFF. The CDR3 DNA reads TGTGCCAGCAGCTTTGGCGGCCCCACACCGCGGAATGAGCAGTTCTTC.